This entry lists 20 T cell receptor beta chains sequenced from one sample in a study of tumor-infiltrating lymphocytes in primary liver carcinoma. The authors made TCR beta cDNA from around 500 ng total RNA with a constant-region primer. Libraries covering TCR beta were generated through three nested multiplex PCR rounds (using a slightly modified ARM-PCR). A C-beta reverse primer was combined with TRBV1-TRBV30 forward primers in the first two PCR rounds, and each round had approximately 9 cycles. TCRdb re-analysed the multiplex PCR reads in MiXCR, keeping a single row per CDR3 protein. The repertoire holds around 120,000 distinct CDR3 sequences, with around 62% as singletons. From roughly 18-30 mg of unsorted bulk tissue, DNA and RNA were co-extracted together. Sequencing used liver tumor tissue from sampling region 1. Subset defined: tumor region T1, superior pole. The receptors stem from a woman aged 60-70 years with primary liver carcinoma and hepatitis B virus infection.

J is TRBJ1-5 and V is TRBV28; tentatively, D is TRBD1 (6 bases). This CDR3 spans 14 amino acids. The V end was cut by 6 bases, the J end by 5 bases, with 14 bases between. Germline-derived CDR1 and CDR2 are MDHEN and SYDVKM. CDR3: CASSYGRGHQPQHF. CDR3 nucleotide sequence: TGTGCCAGCAGCTATGGTCGGGGGCATCAGCCCCAGCATTTT.

In the case of this clonotype: One end of the junction varies from germline; a read error may be responsible. This sequence joins TRBV18 and TRBJ2-1; a weak D match, TRBD1 (5 bases). The germline V gene encodes CDR1 KGHSH and CDR2 LQKENI. The CDR3 totals 16 residues. CDR3 loop: CASSPGRTRNGNEQFF. In DNA form, the CDR3 reads TGTGCCAGCTCACCCGGCCGGACACGGAATGGCAATGAGCAGTTCTTT.

Points on this clonotype: Germline is not matched at one junction end, which may reflect a read error. The chain couples TRBV11-2 to TRBJ2-3, with a tentative D call TRBD2 (7 bases). This CDR3 comprises 16 residues. Per the germline V gene, CDR1 is SGHAT and CDR2 is FQNNGV. The CDR3 loop reads CVSSLGASGHTDTQYF. For the CDR3, the DNA is TGTGTCAGCAGCCTGGGGGCTAGCGGCCACACAGATACGCAGTATTTT.

Many counts were recorded for this clonotype. The gene calls are TRBV28 and TRBJ2-7; TRBD2 aligns across 9 bases. Per germline, CDR1 MDHEN and CDR2 SYDVKM. Trimming at V came to 7 bases and at J to 4 bases, leaving 11 bases not matched to a gene. The CDR3 runs 15 residues. The CDR3 DNA reads TGTGCCAGCACATCCCCCCTAGCGGGGTATTACGAGCAGTACTTC. Protein sequence: CASTSPLAGYYEQYF.

A note on this clonotype: Sequence at one end of the junction differs from germline and may be a read error. The chain uses TRBV5-4 and TRBJ2-5; D is unresolved. Looked up from germline, CDR1 is SGHNT and CDR2 is YYREEE (reference sequence). The CDR3 covers 15 residues. The CDR3 region is CANSAMGFKGETQYF. In nucleotides, the CDR3 is TGTGCCAACAGCGCAATGGGTTTTAAGGGAGAGACCCAGTACTTC.

The genes are TRBV14 and TRBJ1-5, with 7 bases identical to TRBD1. Trimming at V came to 3 bases and at J to 9 bases, leaving 14 bases not matched to a gene. Germline V CDR1 and CDR2: SGHDN, FVKESK. The CDR3 spans 16 residues. CDR3 DNA sequence: TGTGCCAGCAGCCACCCGGGACAGCCCTGTCGGGGGCCCCAGCATTTT. This translates into CASSHPGQPCRGPQHF. Full variable domain (remainder filled in from reference TRBV14 and TRBJ1-5): EAGVTQFPSHSVIEKGQTVTLRCDPISGHDNLYWYRRVMGKEIKFLLHFVKESKQDESGMPNNRFLAERTGGTYSTLKVQPAELEDSGVYFCASSHPGQPCRGPQHFGDGTRLSIL.

On this clonotype itself: A single base separates this from a much larger clone, so it may be a read error. The genes are TRBV30 and TRBJ1-2; unclear D gene. This CDR3 comprises 13 residues. CDR1 and CDR2 (germline): GTSNPN, SVGIG (reference sequence). Trimming took 3 bases from V and 4 from J, leaving 12 bases between them. This CDR3 reads CAWRRAGFYGYTF. The CDR3 DNA sequence: TGTGCCTGGAGACGGGCCGGTTTCTATGGCTACACCTTC.

The chain recombines TRBV11-2 with TRBJ2-2; D might be TRBD2 (6 bases). Germline V lookup: CDR1 SGHAT, CDR2 FQNNGV. The V gene lost 5 bases and the J gene lost 6 bases, with 16 bases spanning the gap. This CDR3 is 15 amino acids long. The CDR3 sequence is CASSPLLLASGELFF. As DNA, the CDR3 is TGTGCCAGCAGCCCCCTCCTACTAGCATCCGGGGAGCTGTTTTTT. The full variable domain, completed using reference TRBV11-2 and TRBJ2-2, is EAGVAQSPRYKIIEKRQSVAFWCNPISGHATLYWYQQILGQGPKLLIQFQNNGVVDDSQLPKDRFSAERLKGVDSTLKIQPAKLEDSAVYLCASSPLLLASGELFFGEGSRLTVL.

CDR3 DNA: TGTGTTAGCAGCTGGACTAGCGGAGCAGAGCAGTTCTTC. It yields the protein CVSSWTSGAEQFF. V is TRBV11-2 and J is TRBJ2-1, with TRBD2 matching over 10 bases. The CDR3 runs to 13 residues. Germline V gives CDR1 SGHAT, CDR2 FQNNGV. The full variable domain, completed using reference TRBV11-2 and TRBJ2-1, is EAGVAQSPRYKIIEKRQSVAFWCNPISGHATLYWYQQILGQGPKLLIQFQNNGVVDDSQLPKDRFSAERLKGVDSTLKIQPAKLEDSAVYLCVSSWTSGAEQFFGPGTRLTVL.

Comments on this clonotype: Relative to the germline gene, one junction end is altered; a read error may explain this. This rearrangement joins TRBV11-3 to TRBJ1-1; D is uncertain. CDR3 size: 12 residues. Germline CDR1 SGHNT, CDR2 YENEEA. CDR3 amino acids: CASGLMNTEAFF. Here the CDR3 DNA reads TGTGCCAGCGGCTTGATGAACACTGAAGCTTTCTTT.

This clonotype ranks as medium-sized. Germline is not matched at one junction end, which may reflect a read error. The gene calls are TRBV11-2 and TRBJ2-1; perhaps TRBD1 as D (6 bases). The CDR3 extends over 15 amino acids. Per the germline V gene, CDR1 is SGHAT and CDR2 is FQNNGV. CDR3 in DNA: TGTGCCAGCAGCTTAGGTGGGGGCTCCAACAATGAGCAGTTCTTC. The encoded protein is CASSLGGGSNNEQFF.

Comments on this clonotype: This may be a read error, as it is one base from a much larger clone. The gene calls are TRBV4-2 and TRBJ2-5, with TRBD2 matching 11 bases. Germline CDR1 and CDR2: LGHNA and YNFKEQ. The CDR3 is 15 residues long. CDR3 DNA sequence: TGTGCCAGCAGCCGGACTAGCGGGTACCAAGAGACCCAGCACTTC. Translation: CASSRTSGYQETQHF.

Remarks on this clonotype: A read error may account for a junction end that differs from germline. The rearrangement uses TRBV29-1 and TRBJ2-2, with 7 bases lining up with TRBD1. The germline V gene has CDR1 SQVTM and CDR2 ANQGSEA. The CDR3 consists of 13 residues. CDR3 bases: TGTAGCGTGACAGGGCAGTCAAGCGGGGAGCTGTTTTTT. Protein product: CSVTGQSSGELFF.

Comments on this clonotype: This CDR3 is missing its conserved last phenylalanine or tryptophan, likely due to a read error. The V and J genes are TRBV7-8 and TRBJ2-1, with TRBD2 matching 8 bases. V dropped 5 bases and J dropped 9; count of bases not matched to a gene: 12. CDR1 SGHVS and CDR2 FQNEAQ come from the germline V gene. This CDR3 comprises 15 residues. The CDR3: CASSPRSGRTGEQFL. The CDR3, as DNA: TGTGCCAGCAGCCCTCGGAGCGGGAGAACGGGTGAGCAGTTCCTC.

For this clonotype: It is likely a read error, because the conserved phenylalanine at the end of the CDR3 is missing. The chain recombines TRBV28 with TRBJ1-6; D not resolved. The germline gives CDR1 MDHEN, CDR2 SYDVKM. The CDR3 consists of 12 residues. The CDR3 sequence is CPSSRPNSPLHL. The CDR3 nucleotides are TGTCCCAGCAGCCGTCCGAATTCACCCCTCCACTTG.

For this clonotype: Sequence at one end of the junction differs from germline and may be a read error. J is TRBJ2-1 and V is TRBV11-2; no clear D gene. The CDR3 contains 17 residues. Germline CDR1 SGHAT, CDR2 FQNNGV. The CDR3 reads CACSLRRTRSSYNEQFF. CDR3 DNA: TGTGCCTGCAGCTTAAGGCGTACCAGGAGTTCCTACAATGAGCAGTTCTTC.

The V call is TRBV28, the J call TRBJ2-7; the match to TRBD1 covers 8 bases. This CDR3 region has 19 residues. Germline values: CDR1 MDHEN, CDR2 SYDVKM. Trimming cost V 4 bases and J 1 base; bases outside gene matches: 18. The DNA of the CDR3 is TGTGCCAGCAGTTCCATCGGGACGAGAGCGGACAGGGAGTCCTACGAGCAGTACTTC. Translated: CASSSIGTRADRESYEQYF.

Concerning this clonotype itself: This could be a read error, since a much larger clone is one nucleotide away. The chain combines TRBV29-1 with TRBJ2-3; D might be TRBD1 (5 bases). V lost 4 bases, J lost 7 bases, and 12 bases lay in between. The CDR3 loop spans 12 amino acids. Germline V gene lookup returns CDR1 SQVTM and CDR2 ANQGSEA. In DNA form, the CDR3 reads TGCAGCGTTGTTCCCCGGACAAATACGCAGTATTTT. Its protein product is CSVVPRTNTQYF.

In regard to this clonotype: A read error is likely, as this CDR3 ends without the conserved phenylalanine or tryptophan. It is unclear where the CDR3 begins or ends on the DNA, so no DNA is shown, and the CDR3 is as TCRdb lists it. This chain links TRBV11-1 with TRBJ2-3; TRBD2, the D gene given by the table, was not confirmed from the DNA. Termini included, the CDR3 measures 14 amino acids. CDR1 SGHAT and CDR2 FQDESV come from the germline V gene (reference sequence). This CDR3 is CASSLRQHAGESHL.

The V and J genes are TRBV18 and TRBJ1-3; tentatively, D is TRBD1 (5 bases). The CDR3 runs 15 residues. CDR1 KGHSH and CDR2 LQKENI come from the germline V gene. V gave up 0 bases and J gave up 2 bases, with 8 bases separating them. This CDR3 reads CASSPPSRAGNTIYF. In nucleotides, the CDR3 is TGTGCCAGCTCACCACCGTCCAGGGCTGGAAACACCATATATTTT.